A single sample gave rise to the 29 T cell receptor beta chains below, sequenced in a study of shared clonotypes between healthy human individuals. Using immunoSEQ multiplex PCR, the repertoire was profiled, and TCRdb retains in-frame clones only, with some absent. Of just under 350,000 clones in the sample, around 79% were seen once. The sequencing input was memory CD4+ T cells sorted from blood. Subset given: CD45RA-negative fraction. All receptors derive from a man aged 30-40 years in good health.

CDR3 amino acids: CASRIGGGYETQYF. The DNA of the CDR3 is TGTGCCAGCAGAATCGGAGGGGGCTATGAGACCCAGTACTTC. The chain has TRBV7-2 and TRBJ2-5, with a tentative D call TRBD1 (7 bases). V lost 6 bases and J lost 5, with 16 bases in between. Looked up from germline, CDR1 is SGHTA and CDR2 is FQGNSA. This CDR3 has 14 residues.

The gene calls are TRBV30 and TRBJ2-3; D gene uncertain. The CDR3 spans 13 residues. Germline V gene lookup returns CDR1 GTSNPN and CDR2 SVGIG (reference sequence). V dropped 5 bases and J dropped 1 base, with 10 bases sitting between them. The CDR3 coding sequence is TGTGCCTGGTCTCTAGGAGGCACAGATACGCAGTATTTT. Translating it yields CAWSLGGTDTQYF.

The rearrangement links TRBV10-3 to TRBJ2-3; TRBD1 aligns across 9 bases. Germline CDR1 is ENHRY and CDR2 is SYGVKD. V was clipped by 0 bases and J by 0 bases; unmatched bases: 1. The CDR3 loop spans 16 amino acids. The CDR3 nucleotides read TGTGCCATCAGTGAGTCCGGACAGGGGAGCACAGATACGCAGTATTTT. Translated: CAISESGQGSTDTQYF.

This clone was observed a single time. V gene TRBV11-1 combines with J gene TRBJ2-5; D is uncertain. CDR1 SGHAT and CDR2 FQDESV come from the germline V gene (reference sequence). The germline V and J ends were trimmed by 4 bases and 1 base, with 7 bases remaining between them. The CDR3 has 13 amino acids. CDR3 loop: CASSSGLQETQYF. For the CDR3, the DNA is TGTGCCAGCAGCTCCGGGCTCCAAGAGACCCAGTACTTC.

The chain links TRBV5-6 to TRBJ2-1; 8 nucleotides agree with TRBD1. Germline lookup yields CDR1 SGHDT and CDR2 YYEEEE. V dropped 4 bases and J dropped 4; count of bases not matched to a gene: 7. The CDR3 is 15 amino acids. In nucleotides, the CDR3 is TGTGCCAGCAGCCCGACCGGGACAGGTTACAATGAGCAGTTCTTC. Its protein product is CASSPTGTGYNEQFF.

The V call is TRBV4-3, the J call TRBJ1-4; D call uncertain. The V end was cut by 3 bases, the J end by 0 bases, with 11 bases between. The length of the CDR3 is 16 residues. Germline loops: CDR1 LGHNA, CDR2 YSLEER. The CDR3 region has the DNA TGCGCCAGCAGCCACTCACGAGGCGCAACTAATGAAAAACTGTTTTTT. Residues: CASSHSRGATNEKLFF.

The chain links TRBV5-1 to TRBJ2-1; no clear D. The CDR3 is made up of 13 amino acids. Trimming removed 4 bases from V and 7 bases from J, with 12 bases in between. CDR1 SGHRS and CDR2 YFSETQ come from the germline V gene. The CDR3 is CASSPPGENEQFF. Here the CDR3 DNA reads TGCGCCAGCAGCCCCCCAGGAGAAAATGAGCAGTTCTTC.

V gene TRBV5-1 combines with J gene TRBJ1-1; TRBD1 matches 9 bases. Trimming removed 4 bases from V and 11 bases from J; junction bases left unmatched: 6. CDR3 size: 12 residues. The V gene's germline CDR1 is SGHRS and CDR2 YFSETQ. The CDR3: CASSQGQGSAFF. DNA of the CDR3: TGCGCCAGCAGCCAAGGACAGGGGTCCGCTTTCTTT. Full variable domain (missing parts from reference TRBV5-1 and TRBJ1-1): KAGVTQTPRYLIKTRGQQVTLSCSPISGHRSVSWYQQTPGQGLQFLFEYFSETQRNKGNFPGRFSGRQFSNSRSEMNVSTLELGDSALYLCASSQGQGSAFFGQGTRLTVV.

In this sample, this clone turned up a few times. The genes are TRBV2 and TRBJ1-1; TRBD1 is a possible D gene (5 bases). The CDR3 is 13 amino acids. Trimming took off 6 bases at V and 8 bases at J, with 16 bases between the two ends. Germline V CDR1 and CDR2: SNHLY, FYNNEI. CDR3 amino acids: CASRKDGAPEAFF. In DNA form, the CDR3 reads TGTGCCAGCAGAAAGGACGGGGCTCCCGAAGCTTTCTTT.

This chain links TRBV2 with TRBJ2-3; D not certain. Germline values: CDR1 SNHLY, CDR2 FYNNEI. With 6 bases removed from V and 6 bases from J, the gap between germline ends came to 13 bases. The CDR3 spans 13 residues. The CDR3 coding sequence is TGTGCCAGCAGCCTCGTGGCGGTGGATACGCAGTATTTT. The encoded protein is CASSLVAVDTQYF.

The rearrangement joins TRBV7-2 to TRBJ2-1, with D possibly called TRBD1 or TRBD2 (5 bases each). Trimming removed 5 bases from V and 5 bases from J, with 10 bases in between. This CDR3 contains 13 residues. CDR1 and CDR2 (germline): SGHTA, FQGNSA. The CDR3 spells CASSRGPDNEQFF. CDR3 DNA sequence: TGTGCCAGCAGCCGGGGACCAGACAATGAGCAGTTCTTC.

The chain employs TRBV18 and TRBJ2-1, with no clear D. The length of the CDR3 is 11 residues. CDR1 KGHSH and CDR2 LQKENI come from the germline V gene. The germline V and J ends were trimmed by 5 bases and 3 bases, with 2 bases remaining between them. Here the CDR3 reads CASSDYNEQFF. The CDR3 nucleotides read TGTGCCAGCTCAGACTACAATGAGCAGTTCTTC.

This clone has just a few counts. The chain employs TRBV5-6 and TRBJ2-1; D is ambiguous. V lost 4 bases, J lost 7 bases, and 12 bases lay in between. This CDR3 is 13 amino acids long. Germline V lookup: CDR1 SGHDT, CDR2 YYEEEE. The CDR3, as DNA: TGTGCCAGCAGCGTCGCAATCTGGAATGAGCAGTTCTTC. It translates to CASSVAIWNEQFF.

The chain recombines TRBV29-1 with TRBJ2-5; D may correspond to TRBD1 or TRBD2 (5 bases each). This CDR3 contains 14 residues. V was pared by 6 bases and J by 0 bases, with 14 bases between. Germline CDR1 is SQVTM and CDR2 is ANQGSEA. The CDR3 spells CSVADGTDQETQYF. The CDR3 nucleotides are TGCAGCGTAGCGGACGGGACCGACCAAGAGACCCAGTACTTC.

V usage is TRBV19 and J usage is TRBJ2-4; 8 bases align to TRBD1. The CDR3 length is 14 residues. With V trimmed by 5 bases and J by 6 bases, 6 bases remained unmatched. CDR1 is LNHDA, CDR2 SQIVND, per germline (reference sequence). CDR3 protein: CASSARTGLNIQYF. CDR3 in DNA: TGTGCCAGTAGTGCGCGGACAGGGTTAAACATTCAGTACTTC.

This clone is a singleton in its sample. This chain uses TRBV9 with TRBJ2-7; a possible D gene is TRBD2 (6 bases). The CDR3 runs to 14 residues. Trimming took 2 bases from V and 3 from J, leaving 12 bases between them. Per the germline V gene, CDR1 is SGDLS and CDR2 is YYNGEE. The CDR3, as DNA: TGTGCCAGCAGCGTCGGCCGCGGGGACTACGAGCAGTACTTC. This gives the protein CASSVGRGDYEQYF. The full variable domain, with the rest looked up from reference TRBV9 and TRBJ2-7, is DSGVTQTPKHLITATGQRVTLRCSPRSGDLSVYWYQQSLDQGLQFLIQYYNGEERAKGNILERFSAQQFPDLHSELNLSSLELGDSALYFCASSVGRGDYEQYFGPGTRLTVT.

The rearrangement links TRBV20-1 to TRBJ1-1; D not certain. The germline gives CDR1 DFQATT, CDR2 SNEGSKA (reference sequence). The CDR3 spans 11 residues. Trimming left V 6 bases short and J 6 bases short, with 11 bases between. The CDR3 here is CSAARESEAFF. In DNA form, the CDR3 reads TGCAGTGCGGCAAGGGAGTCTGAAGCTTTCTTT.

V gene TRBV5-1 combines with J gene TRBJ2-1, with 7 bases lining up with TRBD1. The CDR3 is 13 amino acids. Germline V gene lookup returns CDR1 SGHRS and CDR2 YFSETQ. J lost 7 bases, V lost 5 bases, and 6 bases had no gene match. CDR3 protein: CASSRGGSNEQFF. DNA for the CDR3: TGCGCCAGCAGTAGAGGGGGCTCGAATGAGCAGTTCTTC.

The chain uses TRBV4-1 and TRBJ2-2; 8 nucleotides line up with TRBD2. Trimming cost V 0 bases and J 3 bases; bases outside gene matches: 3. This CDR3 spans 16 amino acids. The germline CDR1 and CDR2 sequences are MGHRA and YSYEKL. This CDR3 is CASSQELAVDTGELFF. The CDR3 nucleotides are TGCGCCAGCAGCCAAGAACTAGCGGTAGACACCGGGGAGCTGTTTTTT.

V gene TRBV7-8 combines with J gene TRBJ2-2; no clear D. The CDR3 runs 14 residues. Germline loops: CDR1 SGHVS, CDR2 FQNEAQ. Trimming left V 5 bases short and J 4 bases short, with 11 bases between. CDR3 DNA: TGTGCCAGCAGCATTAACAAGGGCACCGGGGAGCTGTTTTTT. Translated: CASSINKGTGELFF.

The CDR3 protein is CASNQATSTDTQYF. CDR3 in DNA: TGTGCCAGCAACCAGGCGACGAGCACAGATACGCAGTATTTT. The V and J genes are TRBV7-9 and TRBJ2-3; D not resolved. Trimming stripped 7 bases from V and 0 bases from J, with 11 bases between. Germline-derived CDR1 and CDR2 are SEHNR and FQNEAQ (reference sequence). This CDR3 is built from 14 residues.

The rearrangement links TRBV5-8 to TRBJ2-2; 11 nucleotides line up with TRBD2. Germline CDR1 reads SGHTS; CDR2 reads YDEGEE. The CDR3 has 19 residues. After removal of 0 bases from V and 3 bases from J, the junction contained 10 bases not matched to a gene. CDR3 loop: CASSLVSTSGSRDTGELFF. In DNA, the CDR3 is TGTGCCAGCAGCTTGGTTTCAACTAGCGGGAGTCGTGACACCGGGGAGCTGTTTTTT.

This chain connects TRBV5-6 to TRBJ1-1, with D perhaps TRBD1 (6 bases). Germline lookup yields CDR1 SGHDT and CDR2 YYEEEE. This CDR3 has 14 residues. Trimming removed 0 bases at V and 4 bases at J, with 10 bases between. DNA for the CDR3: TGTGCCAGCAGCTTGGCCACAGGGTTCACTGAAGCTTTCTTT. Amino acids: CASSLATGFTEAFF.

V is TRBV7-9 and J is TRBJ1-2, with D hard to call. The CDR3 spans 15 residues. CDR1 and CDR2 (germline): SEHNR, FQNEAQ (reference sequence). The V gene lost 5 bases and the J gene lost 4 bases, with 17 bases spanning the gap. The CDR3 loop reads CASSLGPVNPYGYTF. As DNA, the CDR3 is TGTGCCAGCAGCCTAGGGCCAGTGAACCCCTATGGCTACACCTTC.

This chain links TRBV19 with TRBJ2-7, with D perhaps matching TRBD2 (5 bases). The CDR3 covers 15 residues. Trimming cost V 0 bases and J 2 bases, with 11 bases left between them. The germline V gene encodes CDR1 LNHDA and CDR2 SQIVND (reference sequence). This CDR3 reads CASSIERLPTYEQYF. The CDR3 DNA is TGTGCCAGTAGTATAGAGAGACTACCGACCTACGAGCAGTACTTC.

The genes are TRBV29-1 and TRBJ1-1; D is unresolved. V was cut by 7 bases and J by 0 bases, with 9 bases left in between. CDR1 is SQVTM and CDR2 is ANQGSEA in the germline V gene. This CDR3 spans 12 amino acids. For the CDR3, the DNA is TGCAGCGCCCAGGAGATGAACACTGAAGCTTTCTTT. Amino acid sequence: CSAQEMNTEAFF.

The CDR3 DNA reads TGTGCCAGCAGCTTAATGGGTCTTTCCTACGAGCAGTACTTC. As protein: CASSLMGLSYEQYF. The chain uses TRBV11-2 and TRBJ2-7, with D unclear. CDR3 size: 14 residues. V shed 2 bases and J shed 1 base, with 9 bases lying between them. CDR1 is SGHAT, CDR2 FQNNGV, per germline.

The V call is TRBV9, the J call TRBJ1-3; D not certain. Germline V gene data show CDR1 as SGDLS and CDR2 as YYNGEE. This CDR3 contains 15 residues. The germline V and J ends were trimmed by 0 bases and 2 bases, with 9 bases remaining between them. In nucleotides, the CDR3 is TGTGCCAGCAGCGTAGACGTGGAAGCTGGAAACACCATATATTTT. Protein: CASSVDVEAGNTIYF.

This chain links TRBV12-5 with TRBJ2-2, with 7 nucleotides matching TRBD1. The trim removed 0 bases at V and 6 bases at J, leaving 4 bases unmatched. In germline, CDR1 is LGHNT, CDR2 FRNRAP. The CDR3 spans 15 residues. CDR3 region: CASGLVLGGAGELFF. In DNA, the CDR3 is TGTGCTAGTGGTTTGGTACTAGGGGGCGCCGGGGAGCTGTTTTTT.